The next 27 T cell receptor beta chains were all read from a single sample in a study of cytomegalovirus exposure and HLA in healthy donors. Researchers ran the PCR with 60 Vbeta and 13 Jbeta primers. Clones were sequenced by immunoSEQ multiplex PCR, and TCRdb holds only the in-frame ones, with some missing. Of under 150,000 clones in the sample, 65% to 85% were seen once. The sequenced sample consisted of PBMCs. All receptors come from a boy between 5 and 17 years old in good health and CMV-seronegative.

Of note for this clone: The same CDR3 can be traced to other DNA sequences in this sample. This rearrangement joins TRBV6-1 to TRBJ1-5; 8 bases are a match to TRBD1. The CDR3 sequence is 16 residues long. The ends lost 3 bases at V and 6 bases at J; junction bases unmatched: 10. Germline-derived CDR1 and CDR2 are MNHNS and SASEGT. This CDR3 is CASSDTLTGEFQPQHF. CDR3 nucleotide sequence: TGTGCCAGCAGTGACACGTTGACAGGGGAGTTTCAGCCCCAGCATTTT.

This clone was picked up a small number of times. V is TRBV9 and J is TRBJ2-1; the match to TRBD2 covers 10 bases. The CDR3 has 14 amino acids. Germline V gene lookup returns CDR1 SGDLS and CDR2 YYNGEE. J was trimmed by 6 bases and V by 4 bases; bases with no gene match: 4. CDR3 bases: TGTGCCAGCAGCCCTAGCGGGAGCGGCAATGAGCAGTTCTTC. It yields the protein CASSPSGSGNEQFF.

The V gene is TRBV13, the J gene TRBJ2-5; the D gene is possibly TRBD2 (6 bases). Trimming stripped 5 bases from V and 4 bases from J, with 26 bases between. The CDR3 has 18 amino acids. CDR1 and CDR2 from the germline V gene are PRHDT and FYEKMQ (reference sequence). DNA for the CDR3: TGTGCCAGCAGCCCGGGACCTTCGACTAGTAAGCCGCGAGAGACCCAGTACTTC. Its protein product is CASSPGPSTSKPRETQYF.

The chain links TRBV4-1 to TRBJ2-2, with 12 bases fitting TRBD2. The CDR3 contains 18 residues. In germline, CDR1 is MGHRA, CDR2 YSYEKL. J lost 4 bases, V lost 5 bases, and 11 bases had no gene match. The CDR3 DNA reads as TGCGCCAGCAGCATAGGACTAGCGGGACTGCGTGGCACCGGGGAGCTGTTTTTT. This codes for CASSIGLAGLRGTGELFF.

The chain recombines TRBV18 with TRBJ2-7, with TRBD2 as a possible D gene (6 bases). The CDR3 is made up of 15 amino acids. Per germline, CDR1 KGHSH and CDR2 LQKENI. The ends were cut back, 3 bases at V and 3 bases at J, with 15 bases in the middle. This CDR3 is CASSPSVAGYYEQYF. The CDR3 DNA reads as TGTGCCAGCTCACCCTCGGTTGCGGGGTACTACGAGCAGTACTTC. The variable domain in full, with the rest retrieved from reference TRBV18 and TRBJ2-7, is NAGVMQNPRHLVRRRGQEARLRCSPMKGHSHVYWYRQLPEEGLKFMVYLQKENIIDESGMPKERFSAEFPKEGPSILRIQQVVRGDSAAYFCASSPSVAGYYEQYFGPGTRLTVT.

J is TRBJ1-5 and V is TRBV5-6; D remains ambiguous. Trimming pared 0 bases from V and 3 bases from J, leaving 4 bases between. Germline V lookup: CDR1 SGHDT, CDR2 YYEEEE. The CDR3 extends over 13 amino acids. The CDR3 region is CASSLGANQPQHF. The DNA of the CDR3 is TGTGCCAGCAGCTTGGGGGCCAATCAGCCCCAGCATTTT.

The chain is built from TRBV5-1 and TRBJ2-1, with 8 bases lining up with TRBD2. Losses at the gene ends were 4 bases for V and 5 bases for J; bases not matched to a gene: 8. CDR1 and CDR2 from the germline V gene are SGHRS and YFSETQ. The CDR3 is made up of 15 amino acids. CDR3 nucleotide sequence: TGCGCCAGCAGCCCAAGCGGGAGCATCCACAATGAGCAGTTCTTC. Translated, it gives CASSPSGSIHNEQFF.

This clone was recorded a few times. The chain links TRBV5-8 to TRBJ1-5; a possible D gene is TRBD1 (5 bases). CDR3 length equals 14 residues. Trimming removed 2 bases from V and 4 bases from J, with 10 bases in between. Per the germline V gene, CDR1 is SGHTS and CDR2 is YDEGEE. CDR3 nucleotides: TGTGCCAGCAGCTTCCGGGGGGGTAATCAGCCCCAGCATTTT. Amino acid sequence: CASSFRGGNQPQHF.

J is TRBJ2-7 and V is TRBV19; 8 bases are shared with TRBD1. The CDR3 is 17 residues long. CDR1 and CDR2 (germline): LNHDA, SQIVND (reference sequence). V lost 7 bases to trimming and J lost 2 bases; unmatched junction nucleotides: 16. CDR3 DNA sequence: TGTGCCAGTACCCTCACCCTCGGACAGGGCTTCCCCTACGAGCAGTACTTC. Residues: CASTLTLGQGFPYEQYF.

This chain uses TRBV30 with TRBJ2-5, with 9 bases matching TRBD1. The end of the DNA is better explained by TRBJ2-7, so the J call may be wrong. Germline V gene lookup returns CDR1 GTSNPN and CDR2 SVGIG (reference sequence). The length of the CDR3 is 14 residues. CDR3 amino acids: CAWITGQGVGEQYF. In DNA, the CDR3 is TGTGCCTGGATAACGGGACAGGGAGTAGGCGAGCAGTACTTC.

This clone occurred a few times. The chain recombines TRBV7-8 with TRBJ1-3; 8 nucleotides align to TRBD1. CDR1 is SGHVS and CDR2 is FQNEAQ in the germline V gene. The CDR3 is 18 amino acids. J lost 1 base, V lost 1 base, and 9 bases had no gene match. CDR3 amino acids: CASSLGMGQVVSGNTIYF. The DNA of the CDR3 is TGTGCCAGCAGCTTAGGCATGGGACAGGTAGTTTCTGGAAACACCATATATTTT.

This clone occurred once. The chain couples TRBV5-4 to TRBJ2-4; maybe TRBD2 (5 bases). Trimming stripped 0 bases from V and 9 bases from J, with 10 bases between. CDR1 and CDR2 (germline): SGHNT, YYREEE (reference sequence). The CDR3 length is 13 residues. CDR3 DNA sequence: TGTGCCAGCAGCTTGGACATCGAGGGCATTCAGTACTTC. The encoded protein is CASSLDIEGIQYF.

The chain employs TRBV11-2 and TRBJ1-2; possible D gene TRBD1, 5 bases. Germline V gene lookup returns CDR1 SGHAT and CDR2 FQNNGV. This CDR3 is 11 amino acids long. The V end lost 0 bases, the J end lost 14 bases, and 10 bases lay between the germline ends. The CDR3 loop reads CASSLEGRVTF. CDR3 nucleotide sequence: TGTGCCAGCAGCTTAGAGGGCAGGGTTACCTTC. Combining the CDR3 with reference TRBV11-2 and TRBJ1-2 gives the whole variable domain EAGVAQSPRYKIIEKRQSVAFWCNPISGHATLYWYQQILGQGPKLLIQFQNNGVVDDSQLPKDRFSAERLKGVDSTLKIQPAKLEDSAVYLCASSLEGRVTFGSGTRLTVV.

This clone has more than one count but fewer than ten. The chain employs TRBV19 and TRBJ2-2; 7 bases are shared with TRBD2. Germline loops: CDR1 LNHDA, CDR2 SQIVND (reference sequence). The CDR3 loop spans 13 amino acids. V trimming: 7 bases; J trimming: 4 bases; junction bases outside the gene matches: 3. The CDR3 bases are TGTGCCAGTACAGGGAGGGTCACCGGGGAGCTGTTTTTT. Protein: CASTGRVTGELFF.

V gene TRBV4-2 combines with J gene TRBJ2-6; 9 bases are shared with TRBD1. V lost 5 bases to trimming and J lost 4 bases; unmatched junction nucleotides: 9. The germline CDR1 and CDR2 sequences are LGHNA and YNFKEQ. CDR3 size: 17 residues. CDR3 coding DNA: TGTGCCAGCAGCTCTAAGACAGGGGGTAGAGGGGCCAACGTCCTGACTTTC. It specifies CASSSKTGGRGANVLTF.

The genes are TRBV30 and TRBJ1-4; unclear D gene. V lost 3 bases to trimming and J lost 5 bases, with 13 bases between them. The germline V gene has CDR1 GTSNPN and CDR2 SVGIG (reference sequence). This CDR3 is 14 amino acids long. CDR3 bases: TGTGCCTGGAGCCGGCTGGGCGAAAATGAAAAACTGTTTTTT. It encodes CAWSRLGENEKLFF.

The rearrangement joins TRBV2 to TRBJ1-6, with 7 bases fitting TRBD1. This CDR3 spans 14 amino acids. V shed 5 bases, J shed 8 bases, and the junction held 6 bases outside the gene matches. Germline loops: CDR1 SNHLY, CDR2 FYNNEI. The CDR3 reads CASSIGQVDSPLHF. In nucleotides, the CDR3 is TGTGCCAGCAGTATCGGACAGGTCGATTCACCCCTCCACTTT.

This clone was observed a single time. The chain is built from TRBV5-1 and TRBJ2-4, with 10 bases that match TRBD1. Germline CDR1 and CDR2: SGHRS and YFSETQ. The CDR3 contains 16 residues. The V gene end was trimmed by 2 bases and the J gene end by 5 bases; junction bases not matched to a gene: 7. The DNA of the CDR3 is TGCGCCAGCAGCTTCCGGACAGGGGGGTTTGAAAACATTCAGTACTTC. Translating it yields CASSFRTGGFENIQYF.

This chain uses TRBV27 with TRBJ2-3; 10 bases are shared with TRBD2. CDR3 length: 16 residues. The V gene's germline CDR1 is MNHEY and CDR2 SMNVEV (reference sequence). The junction had 4 bases not matched to a gene; V was cut back by 4 bases and J by 0 bases. The CDR3 loop reads CASSSMTSGSTDTQYF. The CDR3 DNA sequence: TGTGCCAGCAGTTCCATGACTAGCGGGAGCACAGATACGCAGTATTTT.

The V call is TRBV28, the J call TRBJ1-2; 7 nucleotides align to TRBD1. The J segment lost 0 bases and the V segment lost 4 bases, leaving 8 bases of the junction unmatched. CDR1 and CDR2 (germline): MDHEN, SYDVKM. The CDR3 sequence is 16 residues long. CDR3 in DNA: TGTGCCAGCAGTTCCATGGGGACAGACTCTAACTATGGCTACACCTTC. Encoded protein: CASSSMGTDSNYGYTF.

The J gene is TRBJ2-5, the V gene TRBV7-8, with D tentatively TRBD2 (6 bases). The DNA end favors TRBJ2-7, so the J call may be wrong. There are 13 residues in the CDR3. The germline V gene encodes CDR1 SGHVS and CDR2 FQNEAQ. CDR3 protein: CASTQTGDYEQYF. In DNA form, the CDR3 reads TGTGCCAGCACCCAGACGGGGGACTACGAGCAGTACTTC.

The rearrangement joins TRBV6-5 to TRBJ1-2; 11 nucleotides align to TRBD1. V lost 6 bases to trimming and J lost 6 bases; unmatched junction nucleotides: 9. Looked up from germline, CDR1 is MNHEY and CDR2 is SVGAGI. This CDR3 region has 15 residues. The CDR3 coding sequence is TGTGCCAGCAGCCGGAGCAGGGGACAGGGGGATGGCTACACCTTC. This translates into CASSRSRGQGDGYTF.

The gene calls are TRBV27 and TRBJ2-3; TRBD2 matches 9 bases. CDR1 MNHEY and CDR2 SMNVEV come from the germline V gene (reference sequence). This CDR3 contains 15 residues. J was trimmed by 3 bases and V by 5 bases; bases with no gene match: 6. The CDR3 nucleotides are TGTGCCAGCAGTCATGGACTAGCGATGACAGATACGCAGTATTTT. The encoded protein is CASSHGLAMTDTQYF.

This chain uses TRBV30 with TRBJ2-7; a possible D gene is TRBD2 (5 bases). V was cut by 3 bases and J by 3 bases, with 15 bases left in between. Germline loops: CDR1 GTSNPN, CDR2 SVGIG (reference sequence). There are 14 residues in the CDR3. The CDR3 is CAWSGDEKLYEQYF. The CDR3, as DNA: TGTGCCTGGAGCGGGGATGAGAAACTCTACGAGCAGTACTTC. Filled out from reference TRBV30 and TRBJ2-7, the complete variable domain reads SQTIHQWPATLVQPVGSPLSLECTVEGTSNPNLYWYRQAAGRGLQLLFYSVGIGQISSEVPQNLSASRPQDRQFILSSKKLLLSDSGFYLCAWSGDEKLYEQYFGPGTRLTVT.

This clone was detected only a few times. This chain joins TRBV14 and TRBJ2-7; TRBD1 agrees at 7 bases. This CDR3 comprises 13 residues. The V gene end was trimmed by 4 bases and the J gene end by 3 bases; junction bases not matched to a gene: 3. The germline gives CDR1 SGHDN, CDR2 FVKESK. The CDR3 reads CASSRGTVYEQYF. CDR3 coding DNA: TGTGCCAGCAGCCGGGGGACAGTCTACGAGCAGTACTTC. The variable domain in full, completed from reference TRBV14 and TRBJ2-7, reads EAGVTQFPSHSVIEKGQTVTLRCDPISGHDNLYWYRRVMGKEIKFLLHFVKESKQDESGMPNNRFLAERTGGTYSTLKVQPAELEDSGVYFCASSRGTVYEQYFGPGTRLTVT.

V gene TRBV19 combines with J gene TRBJ2-5, with 7 bases fitting TRBD1. The CDR3 is 16 residues long. The ends lost 7 bases at V and 2 bases at J; junction bases unmatched: 13. Germline V lookup: CDR1 LNHDA, CDR2 SQIVND (reference sequence). CDR3 residues: CASTLSTGAPQETQYF. CDR3 in DNA: TGTGCCAGTACTCTGAGCACAGGGGCCCCTCAAGAGACCCAGTACTTC.

The chain recombines TRBV9 with TRBJ2-5, with TRBD1 matching over 7 bases. The germline CDR1 and CDR2 sequences are SGDLS and YYNGEE. The junction had 3 bases not matched to a gene; V was cut back by 2 bases and J by 2 bases. This CDR3 is built from 14 residues. For the CDR3, the DNA is TGTGCCAGCAGCGTCTCGACAGGGCAAGAGACCCAGTACTTC. This translates into CASSVSTGQETQYF.